A single T cell receptor beta chain is shown here with its context. The PCR contained 60 Vbeta and 13 Jbeta primers. Profiled with immunoSEQ multiplex PCR; TCRdb holds only in-frame clones, not every one. The sample has over 150,000 clones, around 79% seen once. This entry belongs to a study of cytomegalovirus exposure and HLA in healthy donors. Trimming shortened V by 8 bases and J by 1 base, and 12 bases separated the two germline ends. The CDR3 sequence is 13 residues long. Germline V lookup: CDR1 LNHDA, CDR2 SQIVND (reference sequence). The chain links TRBV19 to TRBJ2-7; D is possibly TRBD2 (5 bases). This clonotype originated in a man aged 18 to 30 in good health and CMV-seronegative. Sequences were obtained from PBMCs. CDR3 in DNA: TGTGCCAGTCAAGCGGACGTTTCCTACGAGCAGTACTTC. Translated, it gives CASQADVSYEQYF.